Following are 27 T cell receptor beta chains from one sample sequenced in a study of cytomegalovirus exposure and HLA in healthy donors (TCRdb year 2017). Library construction relied on the immunoSEQ multiplex PCR assay. The multiplex PCR relied on a mix of 60 forward primers for TCR Vbeta segments and 13 reverse primers for TCR Jbeta segments. TCRdb mirrors the immuneACCESS table, restricted to in-frame sequences. Some clones are absent from its copies; in checked studies, under half trace to an unresolved V gene, and the reason for the others is unknown. Present in this sample are around 130,000 clones, 77% of which were seen just once. Approximately 0.86% of the sample is held by the ten biggest clonotypes. Sequenced: PBMCs. Every receptor here comes from a woman aged 55-69 years in good health and CMV-seronegative.

The rearrangement joins TRBV27 to TRBJ2-1, with 8 bases lining up with TRBD2. J was trimmed by 8 bases and V by 0 bases; bases with no gene match: 18. The CDR3 length is 19 residues. Germline CDR1 and CDR2: MNHEY and SMNVEV (reference sequence). CDR3 amino acids: CASSLSPGTRFSQQDEQFF. The CDR3 coding sequence is TGTGCCAGCAGTTTATCGCCCGGGACTAGATTTTCACAGCAAGATGAGCAGTTCTTC.

This sequence joins TRBV5-6 and TRBJ2-1, with D possibly matching TRBD2 (5 bases). CDR3 length equals 15 residues. The V and J ends lost 3 bases and 6 bases respectively, with 16 bases between them. CDR1 and CDR2 from the germline V gene are SGHDT and YYEEEE. CDR3 sequence (DNA): TGTGCCAGCAGCTCGGGATGGCCGGCACCCAATGAGCAGTTCTTC. Its protein is CASSSGWPAPNEQFF.

The rearrangement joins TRBV30 to TRBJ2-3; 7 positions agree with TRBD2. With 1 base clipped from V and 3 bases from J, the junction kept 1 base outside the gene matches. CDR3 length: 13 amino acids. Germline CDR1 GTSNPN, CDR2 SVGIG (reference sequence). The CDR3 protein is CAWSGLATDTQYF. CDR3 in DNA: TGTGCCTGGAGTGGACTAGCTACAGATACGCAGTATTTT.

CDR3 in amino acids: CASLTRTEAFF. In DNA, the CDR3 is TGTGCCAGCCTCACGAGGACTGAAGCTTTCTTT. The genes are TRBV6-5 and TRBJ1-1; no reliable D call. The CDR3 runs 11 residues. Deletions cut 8 bases from V and 5 bases from J, with 9 bases between. Germline CDR1 MNHEY, CDR2 SVGAGI.

The chain is built from TRBV5-1 and TRBJ2-3; D gene uncertain. Germline assignment: CDR1 SGHRS and CDR2 YFSETQ. This CDR3 is 14 amino acids long. V dropped 2 bases and J dropped 3 bases, with 10 bases sitting between them. The CDR3 sequence: CASSFDFITDTQYF. In DNA form, the CDR3 reads TGCGCCAGCAGCTTTGACTTTATTACAGATACGCAGTATTTT.

The rearrangement links TRBV29-1 to TRBJ2-2; 9 bases align to TRBD2. The CDR3 runs 15 residues. The germline V gene has CDR1 SQVTM and CDR2 ANQGSEA. J was trimmed by 5 bases and V by 6 bases; bases with no gene match: 10. CDR3 region: CSVAYLAGGTGELFF. CDR3 DNA sequence: TGCAGCGTCGCCTACTTGGCGGGGGGGACCGGGGAGCTGTTTTTT.

V and J are TRBV18 and TRBJ2-3, with TRBD1 identical over 9 bases. There are 18 residues in the CDR3. Germline CDR1 is KGHSH and CDR2 is LQKENI. The junction had 11 bases not matched to a gene; V was cut back by 0 bases and J by 4 bases. The CDR3 DNA reads as TGTGCCAGCTCACCACCACAGGGGGCGTTTGGGAGAGCAGATACGCAGTATTTT. This encodes CASSPPQGAFGRADTQYF.

V usage is TRBV27 and J usage is TRBJ2-1; D remains ambiguous. The CDR3 runs 14 residues. V lost 5 bases and J 10 bases, leaving 18 bases between the germline ends. Germline lookup yields CDR1 MNHEY and CDR2 SMNVEV (reference sequence). CDR3 region: CASSPNWALWEQFF. The CDR3 bases are TGTGCCAGCAGTCCAAACTGGGCACTTTGGGAGCAGTTCTTC.

A few counts support this clone. The chain recombines TRBV18 with TRBJ1-5; the match to TRBD1 covers 8 bases. The CDR3 contains 15 residues. V was pared by 0 bases and J by 3 bases, with 1 base of the junction left unmatched. Germline CDR1 KGHSH, CDR2 LQKENI. This CDR3 is CASSPPGQANQPQHF. CDR3 coding DNA: TGTGCCAGCTCACCACCGGGACAGGCCAATCAGCCCCAGCATTTT.

The rearrangement joins TRBV5-1 to TRBJ2-5; TRBD2 aligns across 11 bases. This CDR3 is built from 15 residues. Germline V CDR1 and CDR2: SGHRS, YFSETQ. V was clipped by 4 bases and J by 5 bases; unmatched bases: 7. This CDR3 reads CASSDSGGADETQYF. CDR3 bases: TGCGCCAGCAGCGATAGCGGGGGGGCCGATGAGACCCAGTACTTC.

This clone was seen a single time. The chain carries TRBV5-1 and TRBJ2-7, with D possibly TRBD1 on 6 matching bases. The CDR3 runs to 14 residues. V was trimmed by 3 bases and J by 2 bases, leaving 12 bases between them. The germline V gene has CDR1 SGHRS and CDR2 YFSETQ. CDR3 DNA sequence: TGCGCCAGCAGCTCCCAGGGGCGAACCTACGAGCAGTACTTC. Residues: CASSSQGRTYEQYF.

This clone was observed a handful of times. The V call is TRBV6-1, the J call TRBJ1-5; D is undetermined. V lost 4 bases and J lost 7, with 17 bases in between. The germline V gene has CDR1 MNHNS and CDR2 SASEGT. The CDR3 contains 15 residues. The CDR3 reads CASSVEGRPPQPQHF. The DNA for the CDR3 is TGTGCCAGCAGTGTGGAGGGCAGACCCCCCCAGCCCCAGCATTTT.

Remarks on this clone: This sample includes further DNA sequences coding for the same CDR3. The genes are TRBV25-1 and TRBJ2-7; 13 bases map to TRBD2. From germline, CDR1 is MGHDK and CDR2 SYGVNS. The CDR3 consists of 16 residues. Unmatched junction bases numbered 5, after V lost 4 bases and J lost 2 bases. CDR3 DNA sequence: TGTGCCAGCAGTGGTGGACTAGCGGGAGCTCCCTACGAGCAGTACTTC. Its translation: CASSGGLAGAPYEQYF.

The chain employs TRBV19 and TRBJ1-4, with D maybe TRBD1 (5 bases). This CDR3 spans 14 amino acids. The V gene's germline CDR1 is LNHDA and CDR2 SQIVND (reference sequence). V shed 3 bases and J shed 7 bases, with 12 bases lying between them. This chain's CDR3 is CASSIPGIVEKLFF. DNA for the CDR3: TGTGCCAGTAGTATCCCAGGGATTGTTGAAAAACTGTTTTTT.

The sample holds one count of this clone. The J gene is TRBJ2-2, the V gene TRBV19; TRBD2 matches 13 bases. Germline V CDR1 and CDR2: LNHDA, SQIVND (reference sequence). The length of the CDR3 is 16 residues. V lost 5 bases to trimming and J lost 5 bases; unmatched junction nucleotides: 5. CDR3 coding DNA: TGTGCCAGTAGTCCAGGACTAGCGGGAGTGACCGGGGAGCTGTTTTTT. Its protein is CASSPGLAGVTGELFF.

The chain links TRBV28 to TRBJ1-5; D gene uncertain. V lost 3 bases and J 1 base, leaving 10 bases between the germline ends. The CDR3 totals 15 residues. From germline, CDR1 is MDHEN and CDR2 SYDVKM. The CDR3 sequence is CASSFQAGSNQPQHF. CDR3 bases: TGTGCCAGCAGTTTTCAGGCGGGAAGCAATCAGCCCCAGCATTTT. Supplemented by reference TRBV28 and TRBJ1-5, the full variable domain reads DVKVTQSSRYLVKRTGEKVFLECVQDMDHENMFWYRQDPGLGLRLIYFSYDVKMKEKGDIPEGYSVSREKKERFSLILESASTNQTSMYLCASSFQAGSNQPQHFGDGTRLSIL.

On this clone: An end of the junction differs from the germline gene, which may be a read error. V gene TRBV6-5 combines with J gene TRBJ2-5; 7 bases match TRBD1. The CDR3 is 12 amino acids. The germline CDR1 and CDR2 sequences are MNHEY and SVGAGI. The DNA of the CDR3 is TGTGCCTCCCGGGACAGCCAAGAGGCCCAGTACTTC. This translates into CASRDSQEAQYF.

Of note for this clone: Other nucleotide sequences from this sample produce the same CDR3. V gene TRBV28 combines with J gene TRBJ2-2; 9 nucleotides align to TRBD1. Losses at the gene ends were 3 bases for V and 5 bases for J; bases not matched to a gene: 1. Germline lookup yields CDR1 MDHEN and CDR2 SYDVKM. The CDR3 extends over 14 amino acids. CDR3 residues: CASSLTGGTGELFF. In nucleotides, the CDR3 is TGTGCCAGCAGTTTGACAGGGGGAACCGGGGAGCTGTTTTTT.

V is TRBV28 and J is TRBJ1-3; TRBD1 agrees at 11 bases. The CDR3 extends over 17 amino acids. Germline V gene sequence: CDR1 MDHEN, CDR2 SYDVKM. The J segment lost 0 bases and the V segment lost 8 bases, leaving 9 bases of the junction unmatched. CDR3 protein: CASVWTGGLISGNTIYF. The CDR3 coding sequence is TGTGCCAGCGTGTGGACAGGGGGCCTAATCTCTGGAAACACCATATATTTT.

The chain employs TRBV15 and TRBJ2-4; TRBD2 is a possible D gene (6 bases). Trimming stripped 0 bases from V and 0 bases from J, with 9 bases between. Germline-derived CDR1 and CDR2 are LNHNV and YYDKDF (reference sequence). This CDR3 contains 16 residues. CDR3 DNA sequence: TGTGCCACCAGCAGAGATCGGCGGGAAGCCAAAAACATTCAGTACTTC. This sequence encodes CATSRDRREAKNIQYF.

CDR3 sequence (DNA): TGTGCCAGGGTATTGAGAGCCTCCTACGAGCAGTACTTC. This sequence encodes CARVLRASYEQYF. This rearrangement joins TRBV7-3 to TRBJ2-7; D call uncertain. Germline V gene sequence: CDR1 SGHTA, CDR2 FQGTGA. This CDR3 has 13 residues. The V and J ends lost 9 bases and 0 bases respectively, with 12 bases between them.

This clone was seen a few times. V is TRBV9 and J is TRBJ2-7, with TRBD1 matching 8 bases. The CDR3 runs to 14 residues. Trimming cost V 3 bases and J 3 bases; bases outside gene matches: 5. Germline CDR1 reads SGDLS; CDR2 reads YYNGEE. CDR3 coding DNA: TGTGCCAGCAGCGGGGGGACAGGAAACTACGAGCAGTACTTC. Encoded protein: CASSGGTGNYEQYF.

This clone was seen once. This rearrangement joins TRBV15 to TRBJ2-1, with TRBD1 matching 7 bases. The germline gives CDR1 LNHNV, CDR2 YYDKDF (reference sequence). J was trimmed by 10 bases and V by 5 bases; bases with no gene match: 20. The CDR3 is made up of 17 amino acids. The CDR3 coding sequence is TGTGCCACCAGCGAAACGAAGACAGGGCCCAACGCATGGGAGCAGTTCTTC. Translated: CATSETKTGPNAWEQFF.

The CDR3 reads CASSLLAGRNEKLFF. CDR3 DNA sequence: TGTGCCAGCAGCTTATTAGCCGGTCGTAATGAAAAACTGTTTTTT. The rearrangement joins TRBV11-2 to TRBJ1-4; no clear D gene. With 2 bases removed from V and 4 bases from J, the gap between germline ends came to 11 bases. The CDR3 totals 15 residues. CDR1 and CDR2 (germline): SGHAT, FQNNGV. The full variable domain, rest sourced from reference TRBV11-2 and TRBJ1-4, is EAGVAQSPRYKIIEKRQSVAFWCNPISGHATLYWYQQILGQGPKLLIQFQNNGVVDDSQLPKDRFSAERLKGVDSTLKIQPAKLEDSAVYLCASSLLAGRNEKLFFGSGTQLSVL.

This chain links TRBV4-1 with TRBJ2-7; D is perhaps TRBD2 (6 bases). Trimming stripped 6 bases from V and 6 bases from J, with 27 bases between. The CDR3 extends over 17 amino acids. Germline CDR1 MGHRA, CDR2 YSYEKL. The CDR3 loop reads CASRTNFRDLSPSEQYF. The CDR3 DNA is TGCGCCAGCAGGACAAACTTCCGGGACTTAAGCCCCTCCGAGCAGTACTTC.

The chain employs TRBV7-2 and TRBJ2-3; TRBD2 agrees at 14 bases. Trimming removed 5 bases from V and 6 bases from J; junction bases left unmatched: 4. Germline lookup yields CDR1 SGHTA and CDR2 FQGNSA. The CDR3 totals 15 residues. This CDR3 is CASSAWTSGRDTQYF. CDR3 sequence (DNA): TGTGCCAGCAGCGCCTGGACTAGCGGGAGGGATACGCAGTATTTT.

V usage is TRBV5-1 and J usage is TRBJ2-7, with 11 positions matching TRBD2. Germline CDR1 reads SGHRS; CDR2 reads YFSETQ. The CDR3 contains 14 residues. The V and J ends lost 6 bases and 6 bases, in that order; junction bases with no gene match: 8. The CDR3 bases are TGCGCCAGCACCAGGGGACTAGCGGAACCCGAGCAGTACTTC. Encoded protein: CASTRGLAEPEQYF. Variable domain in full (rest from reference TRBV5-1 and TRBJ2-7): KAGVTQTPRYLIKTRGQQVTLSCSPISGHRSVSWYQQTPGQGLQFLFEYFSETQRNKGNFPGRFSGRQFSNSRSEMNVSTLELGDSALYLCASTRGLAEPEQYFGPGTRLTVT.